Below are 19 T cell receptor beta chains sequenced from a single sample in a study of cytomegalovirus exposure and HLA in healthy donors. Primers for the PCR totalled 60 Vbeta and 13 Jbeta. The protocol was immunoSEQ multiplex PCR, while the TCRdb copy is restricted to in-frame clones and leaves out a portion. This sample yields about 200,000 clones, of which 76% are seen a single time; 0.55% to 0.75% belongs to the top ten. Sequencing was carried out using PBMCs. All receptors derive from a man between 18 and 35 years old in good health and CMV-seronegative.

This clone was counted only a few times. This chain joins TRBV2 and TRBJ2-7; D is unresolved. The germline gives CDR1 SNHLY, CDR2 FYNNEI. The CDR3 has 20 residues. V lost 3 bases to trimming and J lost 0 bases, with 27 bases between them. This CDR3 reads CASSEVSVRSYETNSYEQYF. The CDR3 DNA sequence: TGTGCCAGCAGTGAGGTCTCTGTGCGTTCCTACGAGACAAACTCCTACGAGCAGTACTTC.

This sequence joins TRBV5-1 and TRBJ2-1; 10 bases fit TRBD2. The CDR3 extends over 15 amino acids. Germline lookup yields CDR1 SGHRS and CDR2 YFSETQ. The junction had 5 bases not matched to a gene; V was cut back by 4 bases and J by 4 bases. CDR3 coding DNA: TGCGCCAGCAGCGTAGCGGGAGGTACATACAATGAGCAGTTCTTC. Translating it yields CASSVAGGTYNEQFF.

This clone was observed a few times. The chain carries TRBV9 and TRBJ2-1; perhaps TRBD2 as D (6 bases). Trimming cost V 3 bases and J 2 bases, with 12 bases left between them. The CDR3 has 15 residues. CDR1 is SGDLS and CDR2 is YYNGEE in the germline V gene. The CDR3 region is CASSAGSGPYNEQFF. Written as DNA, the CDR3 is TGTGCCAGCAGCGCCGGGAGCGGGCCCTACAATGAGCAGTTCTTC.

This clone was seen a few times. CDR3 sequence (DNA): TGTGCCAGCAGTCCTTTATATGATGCGAGCGGGACACCATTGGAGCAGTACTTC. It encodes CASSPLYDASGTPLEQYF. The gene calls are TRBV28 and TRBJ2-7; tentatively, D is TRBD2 (7 bases). The CDR3 is 18 amino acids. Germline V gene data show CDR1 as MDHEN and CDR2 as SYDVKM. V gave up 5 bases and J gave up 7 bases, with 30 bases separating them. Drawing the rest from reference TRBV28 and TRBJ2-7, the complete variable domain is DVKVTQSSRYLVKRTGEKVFLECVQDMDHENMFWYRQDPGLGLRLIYFSYDVKMKEKGDIPEGYSVSREKKERFSLILESASTNQTSMYLCASSPLYDASGTPLEQYFGPGTRLTVT.

The gene calls are TRBV6-7 and TRBJ2-7; 7 positions agree with TRBD2. TRBV6-7 is an ORF; its function is uncertain. J lost 3 bases, V lost 2 bases, and 7 bases had no gene match. This CDR3 is 15 amino acids long. CDR3 in amino acids: CASSYGVRDYYEQYF. CDR3 in DNA: TGTGCCAGCAGTTACGGTGTGAGGGACTACTACGAGCAGTACTTC.

The V call is TRBV7-2, the J call TRBJ2-2; 7 bases match TRBD2. Germline V gene lookup returns CDR1 SGHTA and CDR2 FQGNSA. The CDR3 sequence is 18 residues long. V lost 4 bases and J lost 9; bases outside the gene matches: 20. The CDR3 bases are TGTGCCAGCAGCTCCATCGGGAGGACCCGGGGGGTTACCAGGGAGCTGTTTTTT. Translated, it gives CASSSIGRTRGVTRELFF.

The chain recombines TRBV19 with TRBJ1-5; D is unresolved. Deletions cut 3 bases from V and 3 bases from J, with 9 bases between. CDR3 length: 14 amino acids. The germline V gene has CDR1 LNHDA and CDR2 SQIVND (reference sequence). DNA for the CDR3: TGTGCCAGTAGTATTGGACTCATCAATCAGCCCCAGCATTTT. Amino acids: CASSIGLINQPQHF. The whole variable domain, remainder taken from reference TRBV19 and TRBJ1-5, is DGGITQSPKYLFRKEGQNVTLSCEQNLNHDAMYWYRQDPGQGLRLIYYSQIVNDFQKGDIAEGYSVSREKKESFPLTVTSAQKNPTAFYLCASSIGLINQPQHFGDGTRLSIL.

This sequence joins TRBV6-5 and TRBJ2-5, with TRBD2 as a possible D gene (6 bases). Trimming removed 3 bases from V and 9 bases from J, with 20 bases in between. The CDR3 sequence is 15 residues long. Germline V gene data show CDR1 as MNHEY and CDR2 as SVGAGI. The CDR3 loop reads CASSYAAGQTWSQYF. The CDR3, as DNA: TGTGCCAGCAGTTATGCGGCGGGGCAGACGTGGTCCCAGTACTTC.

This clone was picked up a small number of times. This chain joins TRBV6-4 and TRBJ2-1, with 7 bases that match TRBD2. This CDR3 is built from 13 residues. Germline-derived CDR1 and CDR2 are MRHNA and SNTAGT. The CDR3 DNA reads as TGTGCTACCCCTCAGCGGGAAGGAAATGAGCAGTTCTTC. Translating gives CATPQREGNEQFF.

The rearrangement uses TRBV2 and TRBJ2-3; 11 bases match TRBD1. V was clipped by 7 bases and J by 3 bases; unmatched bases: 3. Germline CDR1 is SNHLY and CDR2 is FYNNEI. This CDR3 comprises 14 residues. The DNA for the CDR3 is TGTGCCAGCACCCGGGACAGGGGGACAGATACGCAGTATTTT. Translation gives CASTRDRGTDTQYF.

V and J are TRBV30 and TRBJ1-3; D not resolved. V was trimmed by 5 bases and J by 0 bases, leaving 8 bases between them. CDR3 length: 13 residues. Looked up from germline, CDR1 is GTSNPN and CDR2 is SVGIG (reference sequence). DNA for the CDR3: TGTGCCTGGCTCGCGCACTCTGGAAACACCATATATTTT. Its translation is CAWLAHSGNTIYF. Looking up the rest from reference TRBV30 and TRBJ1-3 gives the full variable domain: SQTIHQWPATLVQPVGSPLSLECTVEGTSNPNLYWYRQAAGRGLQLLFYSVGIGQISSEVPQNLSASRPQDRQFILSSKKLLLSDSGFYLCAWLAHSGNTIYFGEGSWLTVV.

CDR3 amino acids: CASSLARGARQGYTF. CDR3 DNA: TGTGCCAGCAGCTTAGCACGGGGGGCGCGTCAGGGCTACACCTTC. The chain joins TRBV7-2 to TRBJ1-2; possibly TRBD1 for D (6 bases). The V gene lost 0 bases and the J gene lost 8 bases, with 16 bases spanning the gap. The CDR3 spans 15 residues. CDR1 is SGHTA, CDR2 FQGNSA, per germline.

This chain links TRBV5-6 with TRBJ2-3; D unclear. Trimming took 0 bases from V and 2 from J, leaving 7 bases between them. The CDR3 spans 14 residues. Germline V gene sequence: CDR1 SGHDT, CDR2 YYEEEE. The CDR3 sequence is CASSLGRSTDTQYF. CDR3 bases: TGTGCCAGCAGCTTGGGGCGGTCCACAGATACGCAGTATTTT. Filled out from reference TRBV5-6 and TRBJ2-3, the complete variable domain reads DAGVTQSPTHLIKTRGQQVTLRCSPKSGHDTVSWYQQALGQGPQFIFQYYEEEERQRGNFPDRFSGHQFPNYSSELNVNALLLGDSALYLCASSLGRSTDTQYFGPGTRLTVL.

The chain has TRBV6-6 and TRBJ2-2; D is perhaps TRBD1 (5 bases). Germline V gene data show CDR1 as MNHNY and CDR2 as SVGAGI (reference sequence). V dropped 6 bases and J dropped 4 bases, with 9 bases sitting between them. The CDR3 extends over 13 amino acids. The chain's CDR3 is CASSLDSTGELFF. As DNA, the CDR3 is TGTGCCAGCAGCCTCGACAGCACCGGGGAGCTGTTTTTT.

The chain employs TRBV5-6 and TRBJ2-4, with a weak D call TRBD1 (6 bases). CDR1 SGHDT and CDR2 YYEEEE come from the germline V gene. The CDR3 spans 16 residues. Trimming stripped 4 bases from V and 6 bases from J, with 20 bases between. The CDR3 protein is CASSIRGFRVGNIQYF. In nucleotides, the CDR3 is TGTGCCAGCAGCATTAGGGGGTTCCGGGTTGGAAACATTCAGTACTTC. The variable domain in full, completed from reference TRBV5-6 and TRBJ2-4, reads DAGVTQSPTHLIKTRGQQVTLRCSPKSGHDTVSWYQQALGQGPQFIFQYYEEEERQRGNFPDRFSGHQFPNYSSELNVNALLLGDSALYLCASSIRGFRVGNIQYFGAGTRLSVL.

The chain couples TRBV2 to TRBJ2-1, with TRBD2 matching over 8 bases. This CDR3 is built from 14 residues. From germline, CDR1 is SNHLY and CDR2 FYNNEI. V shed 6 bases, J shed 3 bases, and the junction held 4 bases outside the gene matches. DNA for the CDR3: TGTGCCAGCAGAGACACTAGCGGCTACAATGAGCAGTTCTTC. Protein: CASRDTSGYNEQFF.

The gene calls are TRBV2 and TRBJ1-2; D might be TRBD1 (5 bases). Germline V gene lookup returns CDR1 SNHLY and CDR2 FYNNEI. This CDR3 contains 12 residues. V was clipped by 9 bases and J by 7 bases, with 15 bases between them. The CDR3, as DNA: TGTGCCAGTCCTACGGGGGTCTCTGGCTACACCTTC. It codes for CASPTGVSGYTF.

V and J are TRBV7-8 and TRBJ2-6, with TRBD1 identical over 10 bases. Germline V CDR1 and CDR2: SGHVS, FQNEAQ. This CDR3 is 18 amino acids long. The ends lost 2 bases at V and 3 bases at J; junction bases unmatched: 7. The CDR3 nucleotides are TGTGCCAGCAGCTTATGGGGACAGGGGAATCGTGGGGCCAACGTCCTGACTTTC. Translated, it gives CASSLWGQGNRGANVLTF. Full variable domain (outside the CDR3, taken from reference TRBV7-8 and TRBJ2-6): GAGVSQSPRYKVAKRGQDVALRCDPISGHVSLFWYQQALGQGPEFLTYFQNEAQLDKSGLPSDRFFAERPEGSVSTLKIQRTQQEDSAVYLCASSLWGQGNRGANVLTFGAGSRLTVL.

This chain joins TRBV19 and TRBJ1-1; no reliable D call. V lost 7 bases, J lost 2 bases, and 11 bases lay in between. This CDR3 comprises 13 residues. The germline CDR1 and CDR2 sequences are LNHDA and SQIVND (reference sequence). The CDR3 nucleotides read TGTGCCAGTATCGCCAGATTCAACACTGAAGCTTTCTTT. This gives the protein CASIARFNTEAFF.